What follows are 5 T cell receptor beta chains derived from one specimen sequenced in a study of T cells after yellow fever vaccination. Via MiXCR, TCRdb re-called the 5' RACE reads, giving one row per CDR3 protein. Here the sample spans 200,000 to 300,000 distinct CDR3 sequences, approximately 3.8% being singletons. The sequencing here drew on PBMCs, taken 15 days after the yellow fever booster vaccination. These receptors came from a man younger than 35 who received the YFV17D yellow fever vaccine.

This clonotype was recorded many times. The chain employs TRBV7-6 and TRBJ2-3; 7 bases match TRBD1. V shed 1 base, J shed 0 bases, and the junction held 1 base outside the gene matches. Germline V gives CDR1 SGHVS, CDR2 FNYEAQ. The CDR3 runs 15 residues. The CDR3 DNA is TGTGCCAGCAGCTTAGGGGGACAGAGCACAGATACGCAGTATTTT. Amino acids: CASSLGGQSTDTQYF.

At least ten counts were recorded for this clonotype. The rearrangement uses TRBV5-4 and TRBJ1-2, with D possibly matching TRBD1 (6 bases). CDR3 length: 11 residues. V lost 4 bases and J lost 11, with 12 bases in between. Germline assignment: CDR1 SGHNT and CDR2 YYREEE (reference sequence). The CDR3 protein is CASSLTGIYTF. Here the CDR3 DNA reads TGTGCCAGCAGCCTAACAGGGATTTACACCTTC. Using reference TRBV5-4 and TRBJ1-2 for the parts outside the CDR3, the full variable domain is ETGVTQSPTHLIKTRGQQVTLRCSSQSGHNTVSWYQQALGQGPQFIFQYYREEENGRGNFPPRFSGLQFPNYSSELNVNALELDDSALYLCASSLTGIYTFGSGTRLTVV.

This clonotype appeared many times. The rearrangement links TRBV15 to TRBJ2-6; TRBD1 matches 7 bases. Germline CDR1 and CDR2: LNHNV and YYDKDF (reference sequence). The CDR3 covers 15 residues. Trimming took 5 bases from V and 0 from J; bases not matched to a gene: 1. The CDR3 DNA follows: TGTGCCACCAGCCGGACAGGCTCTGGGGCCAACGTCCTGACTTTC. Translated, it gives CATSRTGSGANVLTF. Filled out from reference TRBV15 and TRBJ2-6, the complete variable domain reads DAMVIQNPRYQVTQFGKPVTLSCSQTLNHNVMYWYQQKSSQAPKLLFHYYDKDFNNEADTPDNFQSRRPNTSFCFLDIRSPGLGDTAMYLCATSRTGSGANVLTFGAGSRLTVL.

There are many counts of this clonotype. The chain couples TRBV5-1 to TRBJ2-1; TRBD1 matches at 8 bases. This CDR3 is 17 amino acids long. Germline lookup yields CDR1 SGHRS and CDR2 YFSETQ. The V gene end was trimmed by 6 bases and the J gene end by 0 bases; junction bases not matched to a gene: 11. CDR3 residues: CASTPRGTGSSYNEQFF. The CDR3 DNA reads TGCGCCAGCACCCCAAGGGGGACAGGAAGCTCCTACAATGAGCAGTTCTTC.

This clonotype showed up many times. The chain combines TRBV7-8 with TRBJ2-3, with D perhaps matching TRBD2 (6 bases). Germline loops: CDR1 SGHVS, CDR2 FQNEAQ. Trimming left V 5 bases short and J 4 bases short, with 22 bases between. This CDR3 region has 17 residues. CDR3 residues: CASSRERGLLGSDTQYF. The CDR3 region has the DNA TGTGCCAGCAGCCGGGAGAGGGGACTTCTCGGGTCAGATACGCAGTATTTT.